This T cell receptor (beta chain) emerged from a study of blood T cells in healthy people across ages. CDR1 and CDR2 from the germline V gene are SGHVS and FQNEAQ. The V and J ends lost 2 bases and 7 bases respectively, with 15 bases between them. The CDR3 extends over 14 amino acids. In its sample, this clonotype was seen many times. A sample-barcoded 5' primer and a J-beta primer mix were used in a second PCR of roughly 6 to 11 cycles. TCRdb called the 5' RACE reads again in MiXCR, with one record for every CDR3 protein. The profile shows approximately 1,100,000 distinct CDR3 sequences, more than 40% of them singletons.

The gene calls are TRBV7-8 and TRBJ2-7; perhaps TRBD2 as D (5 bases). The receptor's source is a woman aged 60 to 75 in good health. Sequenced: blood. The CDR3 loop reads CASSLLAQMGEQYF. CDR3 DNA: TGTGCCAGCAGCTTATTAGCGCAAATGGGGGAGCAGTACTTC.